This entry lists 29 T cell receptor beta chains sequenced from one sample in a study of post-analysis software for immune sequencing data. Findings of the study overall: TRBV segments more frequent in patients than in controls numbered roughly 5 and included TRBV5-6, TRBV5-1 and TRBV20-1.

Unique molecular identifiers had been added to the TCR beta cDNA libraries. TCRdb called the PCR reads again in MiXCR, with one record for every CDR3 protein. This sample has roughly 700,000 distinct CDR3 sequences; about 27% occur once, and the top ten carry around 0.6%. The antigens for these receptors are not known. The sequenced sample was blood. The receptors stem from a girl under 18 with multiple sclerosis.

The rearrangement uses TRBV20-1 and TRBJ1-5; D uncertain. CDR3 length: 14 residues. Trimming took off 3 bases at V and 6 bases at J, with 15 bases between the two ends. In germline, CDR1 is DFQATT, CDR2 SNEGSKA (reference sequence). CDR3 in DNA: TGCAGTGCTAGCAGCACATTCATCGGTCAGCCCCAGCATTTT. It encodes CSASSTFIGQPQHF.

The chain uses TRBV25-1 and TRBJ2-7, with a weak D call TRBD1 (5 bases). This CDR3 has 9 residues. Germline CDR1 reads MGHDK; CDR2 reads SYGVNS. This CDR3 is CDRQGEQYF. The CDR3 DNA sequence: TGTGACAGGCAGGGCGAGCAGTACTTC.

This clonotype was recorded at least ten times. The chain couples TRBV29-1 to TRBJ2-5, with D tentatively TRBD2 (6 bases). Germline assignment: CDR1 SQVTM and CDR2 ANQGSEA. V was clipped by 6 bases and J by 1 base, with 12 bases between them. The CDR3 has 13 amino acids. CDR3 amino acids: CSVGGRTQETQYF. The CDR3 DNA is TGCAGCGTGGGGGGTAGGACCCAAGAGACCCAGTACTTC. Full variable domain (missing parts from reference TRBV29-1 and TRBJ2-5): SAVISQKPSRDICQRGTSLTIQCQVDSQVTMMFWYRQQPGQSLTLIATANQGSEATYESGFVIDKFPISRPNLTFSTLTVSNMSPEDSSIYLCSVGGRTQETQYFGPGTRLLVL.

Points on this clonotype: This sequence may be a read error, since a much larger clone differs from it by one base. The chain recombines TRBV10-1 with TRBJ2-1, with 8 bases matching TRBD1. The germline V gene encodes CDR1 WNHNN and CDR2 SYGVQD (reference sequence). CDR3 length: 16 residues. The CDR3 protein is CAGSESGGRRGSEQFF. CDR3 sequence (DNA): TGCGCCGGCAGTGAGTCAGGGGGCCGTAGGGGATCGGAGCAGTTCTTC.

Comment on this clonotype: At one end the junction does not follow the germline gene, possibly because of a read error. V and J are TRBV7-9 and TRBJ1-4, with D uncertain. Germline V gene sequence: CDR1 SEHNR, CDR2 FQNEAQ (reference sequence). The CDR3 loop spans 14 amino acids. The CDR3 sequence: CASSSIVEGEKRFF. For the CDR3, the DNA is TGTGCCAGCAGCTCAATCGTGGAGGGTGAAAAACGGTTTTTT.

The V and J genes are TRBV18 and TRBJ1-2, with D unclear. From germline, CDR1 is KGHSH and CDR2 LQKENI. The ends were cut back, 3 bases at V and 4 bases at J, with 21 bases in the middle. The CDR3 contains 17 residues. DNA of the CDR3: TGTGCCAGCTCACCCCTGGGTCCACAGAAAGAGATCTATGGCTACACCTTC. Its protein is CASSPLGPQKEIYGYTF.

This clonotype has a count of ten or more. The chain combines TRBV10-3 with TRBJ1-2; D may be TRBD1 (5 bases). Deletions cut 2 bases from V and 4 bases from J, with 8 bases between. The CDR3 extends over 13 amino acids. Germline V gene sequence: CDR1 ENHRY, CDR2 SYGVKD. CDR3 sequence reads: CAISERDVYGYTF. CDR3 DNA: TGTGCCATCAGTGAGCGGGACGTCTATGGCTACACCTTC.

Here the CDR3 DNA reads TGTGCCAGCAGCCAAGAACTGGCATTGGAGCAGTACTTC. Its translation: CASSQELALEQYF. The genes are TRBV14 and TRBJ2-7; D is undetermined. This CDR3 spans 13 amino acids. The V end lost 0 bases, the J end lost 7 bases, and 10 bases lay between the germline ends. CDR1 is SGHDN, CDR2 FVKESK, per germline.

The V gene is TRBV20-1, the J gene TRBJ1-6; 9 bases match TRBD1. CDR1 and CDR2 (germline): DFQATT, SNEGSKA (reference sequence). J gave up 7 bases and V 1 base, and 2 bases lay outside the gene matches. CDR3 size: 14 residues. The CDR3 protein is CSARGTGVNSPLHF. The DNA of the CDR3 is TGCAGTGCTAGAGGGACAGGGGTCAATTCACCCCTCCACTTT.

There are a few counts of this clonotype. Compared with germline, one end of the junction differs, possibly owing to a read error. J is TRBJ2-1 and V is TRBV20-1; 8 nucleotides line up with TRBD1. This CDR3 region has 15 residues. Germline V gene data show CDR1 as DFQATT and CDR2 as SNEGSKA (reference sequence). The CDR3 DNA follows: TGCAGTGCTAGATTACGAGGACAGGGCTACAATGAACAGTTCTTC. This codes for CSARLRGQGYNEQFF.

This clonotype was observed a handful of times. The CDR3: CASSLGGSAEAFF. DNA of the CDR3: TGCGCCAGCAGCTTGGGAGGGTCGGCTGAAGCTTTCTTT. This sequence joins TRBV5-1 and TRBJ1-1, with D unresolved. The CDR3 loop spans 13 amino acids. V lost 0 bases and J lost 6, with 9 bases in between. The germline gives CDR1 SGHRS, CDR2 YFSETQ.

As concerns this clonotype: The CDR3 ends on some other residue instead of the conserved phenylalanine or tryptophan, so this is likely a read error. This chain uses TRBV12-3 or TRBV12-4 with TRBJ2-3, with 7 nucleotides matching TRBD2. The CDR3 contains 13 residues. CDR3 in DNA: TGTGCCAGCAGTGGGGGGGTAGCAGATGCGCAGTATTCT. Translating gives CASSGGVADAQYS.

The chain has TRBV12-3 or TRBV12-4 and TRBJ2-3, with 12 bases fitting TRBD2. The CDR3 is made up of 17 amino acids. V gave up 5 bases and J gave up 2 bases; unmatched junction bases: 8. In nucleotides, the CDR3 is TGTGCCAGCAGTCTCAGGACTAGCGGGGCTTTCACAGATACGCAGTATTTT. The encoded protein is CASSLRTSGAFTDTQYF.

The chain employs TRBV7-9 and TRBJ2-7, with D possibly matching TRBD2 (6 bases). The CDR3 loop spans 14 amino acids. V lost 4 bases to trimming and J lost 2 bases, with 12 bases between them. CDR1 and CDR2 (germline): SEHNR, FQNEAQ (reference sequence). The CDR3 region has the DNA TGTGCCAGCAGCTCGGGACTCCCAGCCTACGAGCAGTACTTC. Protein sequence: CASSSGLPAYEQYF.

This clonotype occurred once. Here the CDR3 reads CASSLRGDLNQPQHF. The CDR3 DNA reads as TGTGCCAGCAGCTTACGAGGGGACCTAAATCAGCCCCAGCATTTT. This chain connects TRBV7-8 to TRBJ2-3; perhaps TRBD1 as D (5 bases). The assigned J gene may be wrong: the sequence end matches TRBJ1-5 better. The CDR3 has 15 amino acids. CDR1 SGHVS and CDR2 FQNEAQ come from the germline V gene.

The chain is built from TRBV29-1 and TRBJ2-7; D may be TRBD1 (6 bases). The germline gives CDR1 SQVTM, CDR2 ANQGSEA. The CDR3 runs to 15 residues. The ends were cut back, 3 bases at V and 1 base at J, with 16 bases in the middle. The CDR3 reads CSVEGDILGSYEQYF. The CDR3 nucleotides are TGCAGCGTTGAGGGGGACATCTTGGGGTCCTACGAGCAGTACTTC.

This clonotype came up a few times. The chain has TRBV6-1 and TRBJ2-3; TRBD1 might be the D (6 bases). The CDR3 sequence is 16 residues long. V shed 6 bases and J shed 4 bases, with 20 bases lying between them. CDR1 is MNHNS, CDR2 SASEGT, per germline. CDR3 DNA sequence: TGTGCCAGCAGGGACAGCCCTTCGGCGGAGGCAGATACGCAGTATTTT. Translation gives CASRDSPSAEADTQYF.

This clonotype was observed a few times. The V call is TRBV5-1, the J call TRBJ2-7, with a possible D match to TRBD2 (5 bases). V was trimmed by 3 bases and J by 3 bases, leaving 16 bases between them. Germline CDR1 is SGHRS and CDR2 is YFSETQ. The CDR3 spans 15 residues. The CDR3 DNA sequence: TGCGCCAGCAGCTCACACCAGGAGGCAAACTACGAGCAGTACTTC. It codes for CASSSHQEANYEQYF.

The CDR3 spells CASSSEGSNTDTQYF. In DNA, the CDR3 is TGTGCCAGCAGCTCCGAAGGGAGCAACACAGATACGCAGTATTTT. The rearrangement links TRBV7-2 to TRBJ2-3, with D possibly matching TRBD2 (5 bases). V lost 4 bases to trimming and J lost 2 bases, with 13 bases between them. Looked up from germline, CDR1 is SGHTA and CDR2 is FQGNSA. CDR3 length equals 15 residues.

The rearrangement links TRBV28 to TRBJ2-6; the D call may be TRBD1 or TRBD2 (5 bases each). The V gene's germline CDR1 is MDHEN and CDR2 SYDVKM. The CDR3 is made up of 18 amino acids. V dropped 6 bases and J dropped 0 bases, with 18 bases sitting between them. CDR3 DNA sequence: TGTGCCAGCAGCCAAATGTTCGGGGCTGCCTCTGGGGCCAACGTCCTGACTTTC. It yields the protein CASSQMFGAASGANVLTF.

The table lists this clonotype with a few counts. This chain connects TRBV28 to TRBJ2-3, with 11 bases lining up with TRBD2. Trimming took 11 bases from V and 5 from J; bases not matched to a gene: 9. The CDR3 covers 14 residues. CDR1 MDHEN and CDR2 SYDVKM come from the germline V gene. CDR3 loop: CASSSGGPRDTQYF. The DNA for the CDR3 is TGTGCCTCGTCTAGCGGGGGGCCGAGAGATACGCAGTATTTT.

Here the CDR3 reads CASSTRTGVVSDTQYF. For the CDR3, the DNA is TGTGCCAGCAGCACCAGGACAGGGGTCGTTTCAGATACGCAGTATTTT. V is TRBV11-1 and J is TRBJ2-3; 9 positions match TRBD1. CDR1 and CDR2 (germline): SGHAT, FQDESV (reference sequence). Trimming at V came to 5 bases and at J to 4 bases, leaving 10 bases not matched to a gene. The CDR3 is 16 amino acids.

The chain employs TRBV14 and TRBJ2-5, with TRBD2 identical over 11 bases. V lost 3 bases and J lost 5; bases outside the gene matches: 8. Per germline, CDR1 SGHDN and CDR2 FVKESK. This CDR3 has 16 amino acids. Here the CDR3 reads CASSQDSGRAWETQYF. CDR3 sequence (DNA): TGTGCCAGCAGCCAGGATAGCGGGAGGGCCTGGGAGACCCAGTACTTC.

This clonotype occurred a few times. The chain couples TRBV4-3 to TRBJ2-7; D not resolved. V gave up 0 bases and J gave up 4 bases, with 10 bases separating them. Germline V gene sequence: CDR1 LGHNA, CDR2 YSLEER. The CDR3 length is 14 residues. CDR3 sequence: CASSQEGNDYEQYF. CDR3 nucleotide sequence: TGCGCCAGCAGCCAAGAAGGGAACGATTACGAGCAGTACTTC.

The gene calls are TRBV11-3 and TRBJ2-5; the D is unclear. The CDR3 covers 13 residues. In germline, CDR1 is SGHNT, CDR2 YENEEA. V was shortened by 5 bases and J by 9 bases, with 16 bases between the two germline ends. CDR3 in DNA: TGTGCCAGCAGCCCACAATTCGAGAGCGCCCAGTACTTC. This gives the protein CASSPQFESAQYF.

This clonotype was recorded once. This chain connects TRBV10-3 to TRBJ1-1; the match to TRBD1 covers 9 bases. V lost 6 bases, J lost 4 bases, and 6 bases stayed unmatched. CDR1 is ENHRY and CDR2 is SYGVKD in the germline V gene. The CDR3 is made up of 14 amino acids. The CDR3 loop reads CAIRDGTGSTEAFF. CDR3 sequence (DNA): TGTGCCATCAGGGACGGGACAGGGAGCACTGAAGCTTTCTTT.

The chain employs TRBV5-1 and TRBJ1-2; D is undetermined. V lost 5 bases to trimming and J lost 6 bases, with 17 bases between them. This CDR3 spans 14 amino acids. CDR1 and CDR2 from the germline V gene are SGHRS and YFSETQ. This chain's CDR3 is CASSSFGLLDGYTF. The CDR3 DNA follows: TGCGCCAGCAGTTCCTTCGGACTACTGGATGGCTACACCTTC.

This sequence joins TRBV6-5 and TRBJ2-5; D may be TRBD1 or TRBD2 (5 bases each). The CDR3 extends over 15 amino acids. Trimming shortened V by 6 bases and J by 11 bases, and 25 bases separated the two germline ends. Per the germline V gene, CDR1 is MNHEY and CDR2 is SVGAGI. The CDR3 DNA follows: TGTGCCAGCAGCTTGACCGGGACGCCTCTCGGGGAGCAGTACTTC. Translated, it gives CASSLTGTPLGEQYF.

This clonotype was picked up a small number of times. CDR3 sequence (DNA): TGCAGCGCCGACAAACAGGGTCCGGAGACCCAGTACTTC. It codes for CSADKQGPETQYF. The chain combines TRBV29-1 with TRBJ2-5; D possibly corresponds to TRBD1 (6 bases). Trimming left V 7 bases short and J 5 bases short, with 17 bases between. The CDR3 sequence is 13 residues long. Germline V lookup: CDR1 SQVTM, CDR2 ANQGSEA.